The 14 T cell receptor beta chains reported below all come from one sample, sequenced in a study of tumor-infiltrating lymphocytes in primary liver carcinoma. Scientists recovered RNA and DNA together from about 20-30 mg of unsorted bulk tissue. Starting material of around 460 ng total RNA yielded TCR beta cDNA via a constant-region primer. Libraries of TCR beta came from three nested multiplex PCR rounds with slightly modified ARM-PCR. Both of the initial two PCR rounds ran for about 9 cycles and employed TRBV1-TRBV30 forward primers alongside a C-beta reverse primer. In TCRdb, the multiplex PCR reads were re-called with MiXCR into one record per CDR3 protein. This repertoire shows just under 55,000 distinct CDR3 sequences, over 65% found once; its top ten account for around 23%. Material for sequencing was liver tumor tissue from sampling region 2. Subset specified: tumor region T2, inferior pole. These receptors were collected from a man in his forties with primary liver carcinoma and hepatitis B virus infection.

Remarks on this clonotype: At one boundary the junction diverges from the germline segment, which might be a read error. As DNA, the CDR3 is TGCACCAGCAGCCCCACTGGGGCAGTAAACAATAAGCAGTTCTTC. Its translation: CTSSPTGAVNNKQFF. This chain links TRBV5-1 with TRBJ2-1; tentative D call: TRBD1 (5 bases). This CDR3 is 15 amino acids long. Germline V gives CDR1 SGHRS, CDR2 YFSETQ.

With regard to this clonotype: Germline and junction disagree at one end, which may indicate a read error. The chain is built from TRBV28 and TRBJ2-7; TRBD2 matches at 10 bases. The CDR3 is 16 residues long. Germline CDR1 is MDHEN and CDR2 is SYDVKM. In nucleotides, the CDR3 is TGTGCCAGCAGACATCCTAGCGGGAGCCGCTCCTATGAGCAGTACTTC. This gives the protein CASRHPSGSRSYEQYF. Based on the CDR3 plus reference TRBV28 and TRBJ2-7, the full variable domain is DVKVTQSSRYLVKRTGEKVFLECVQDMDHENMFWYRQDPGLGLRLIYFSYDVKMKEKGDIPEGYSVSREKKERFSLILESASTNQTSMYLCASRHPSGSRSYEQYFGPGTRLTVT.

In the case of this clonotype: This may stem from a read error, because a much larger clone lies one nucleotide away. This chain uses TRBV7-9 with TRBJ1-2, with D possibly TRBD1 on 5 matching bases. From germline, CDR1 is SEHNR and CDR2 FQNEAQ (reference sequence). The CDR3 spans 15 residues. This chain's CDR3 is CASSSFDSINYDYTF. The CDR3 DNA follows: TGTGCCAGCAGCTCATTCGACAGTATTAACTATGACTACACCTTC.

The chain has TRBV2 and TRBJ2-3; the D gene is possibly TRBD2 (5 bases). Germline V gene data show CDR1 as SNHLY and CDR2 as FYNNEI. This CDR3 spans 13 amino acids. V was cut by 3 bases and J by 9 bases, with 13 bases left in between. This chain's CDR3 is CASSEEVAKTQYF. CDR3 coding DNA: TGTGCCAGCAGTGAGGAGGTGGCGAAGACGCAGTATTTT.

As regards this clonotype: Given a much more abundant clone one base away, this may be a read error. The chain uses TRBV7-9 and TRBJ2-3; unclear D gene. The CDR3 is made up of 13 amino acids. The germline V gene has CDR1 SEHNR and CDR2 FQNEAQ (reference sequence). The CDR3 spells CASSLGASDTHYF. DNA of the CDR3: TGTGCCAGCAGCTTAGGGGCCTCAGATACGCACTATTTT. The full variable domain, its missing parts supplied by reference TRBV7-9 and TRBJ2-3, is DTGVSQNPRHKITKRGQNVTFRCDPISEHNRLYWYRQTLGQGPEFLTYFQNEAQLEKSRLLSDRFSAERPKGSFSTLEIQRTEQGDSAMYLCASSLGASDTHYFGPGTRLTVL.

Notes on this clonotype: The germline gene is not matched at one end of the junction; a read error may be the cause. This chain links TRBV4-1 with TRBJ2-1, with 10 bases identical to TRBD2. Germline-derived CDR1 and CDR2 are MGHRA and YSYEKL. The CDR3 length is 16 residues. CDR3 loop: CASSQAGTSVYNELFF. In DNA, the CDR3 is TGCGCTAGCAGCCAAGCCGGGACTAGCGTCTACAATGAGCTGTTCTTC.

The gene calls are TRBV6-4 and TRBJ2-1; D is undetermined. Trimming removed 3 bases from V and 10 bases from J, with 13 bases in between. The CDR3 covers 13 residues. Germline-derived CDR1 and CDR2 are MRHNA and SNTAGT. CDR3 coding DNA: TGTGCCAGCAGTGAACCCACCGGCTGGGAGCAGTTCTTC. Its translation: CASSEPTGWEQFF.

Concerning this clonotype: Germline and junction disagree at one end, which may indicate a read error. The CDR3 DNA sequence: TGCCCCAGCAGTTCCTCCCCCGGGTCGGAGCAGTTCTTC. Translation gives CPSSSSPGSEQFF. J is TRBJ2-1 and V is TRBV4-1; no clear D gene. This CDR3 is built from 13 residues. The germline gives CDR1 MGHRA, CDR2 YSYEKL.

The chain is built from TRBV7-2 and TRBJ1-3; 7 positions match TRBD1. The CDR3 extends over 15 amino acids. Germline V lookup: CDR1 SGHTA, CDR2 FQGNSA. V shed 5 bases and J 0 bases; nucleotides not matched to a gene: 4. The DNA for the CDR3 is TGTGCCAGCAGCCGTGACAGGGACTCTGGAAACACCATATATTTT. Its protein product is CASSRDRDSGNTIYF.

This clonotype has only a few counts. This may be a read error: a much more frequent sequence differs by one nucleotide. The V gene is TRBV28, the J gene TRBJ1-3; no reliable D call. Germline V lookup: CDR1 MDHEN, CDR2 SYDVKM. The CDR3 runs to 12 residues. The CDR3 sequence is CATHGSGNAIYF. The CDR3 DNA follows: TGTGCCACCCACGGGTCTGGAAACGCCATATATTTT.

As regards this clonotype: A single base separates this from a much larger clone, so it may be a read error. This CDR3 reads CASILGFTNEKLFF. The CDR3 bases are TGCGCCAGCATCTTGGGGTTTACTAATGAAAAACTGTTTTTT. This sequence joins TRBV5-1 and TRBJ1-4, with D unclear. The germline CDR1 and CDR2 sequences are SGHRS and YFSETQ. CDR3 length: 14 amino acids.

By frequency in the sample, this clonotype is medium-sized. This chain connects TRBV14 to TRBJ1-4; maybe TRBD1 (6 bases). Germline CDR1 and CDR2: SGHDN and FVKESK. The ends were cut back, 4 bases at V and 7 bases at J, with 22 bases in the middle. The CDR3 is 17 amino acids. Here the CDR3 DNA reads TGTGCCAGCAGCCGCTTGTTAGGGAACAGGGACTTTGAAAAACTGTTTTTT. Protein: CASSRLLGNRDFEKLFF.

To note about this clonotype: One end of the junction is discordant with germline, which a read error may explain. The CDR3 sequence: CVSTPLEAAHHEQYF. The CDR3 DNA reads TGTGTCAGCACCCCCTTGGAAGCGGCCCACCACGAACAGTACTTC. V is TRBV11-2 and J is TRBJ2-7, with D possibly TRBD2 on 5 matching bases. This CDR3 has 15 amino acids. Germline CDR1 reads SGHAT; CDR2 reads FQNNGV.

To note about this clonotype: This sequence may be a read error, since a much larger clone differs from it by one base. Lacking the conserved final phenylalanine or tryptophan, this CDR3 likely reflects a read error. The gene calls are TRBV28 and TRBJ2-7, with D maybe TRBD2 (6 bases). The V end lost 5 bases, the J end lost 2 bases, and 13 bases lay between the germline ends. The CDR3 is 14 amino acids. Germline assignment: CDR1 MDHEN and CDR2 SYDVKM. CDR3 sequence (DNA): TGTGCCAGCAGTCTACAAGCGGGTGCCTACGAGCAGTACTCC. This sequence encodes CASSLQAGAYEQYS.